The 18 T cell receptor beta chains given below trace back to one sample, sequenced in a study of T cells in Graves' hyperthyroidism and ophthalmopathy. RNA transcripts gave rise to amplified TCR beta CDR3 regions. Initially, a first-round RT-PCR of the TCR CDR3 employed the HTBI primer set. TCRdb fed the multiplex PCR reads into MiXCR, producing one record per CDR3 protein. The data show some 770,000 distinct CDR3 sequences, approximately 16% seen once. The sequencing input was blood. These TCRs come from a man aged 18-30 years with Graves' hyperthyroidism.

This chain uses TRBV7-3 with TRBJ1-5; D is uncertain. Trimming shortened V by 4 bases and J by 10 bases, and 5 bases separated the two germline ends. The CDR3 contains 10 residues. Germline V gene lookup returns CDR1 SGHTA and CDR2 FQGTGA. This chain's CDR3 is CASSSQPQHF. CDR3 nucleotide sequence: TGTGCCAGCAGCTCTCAACCCCAGCATTTT.

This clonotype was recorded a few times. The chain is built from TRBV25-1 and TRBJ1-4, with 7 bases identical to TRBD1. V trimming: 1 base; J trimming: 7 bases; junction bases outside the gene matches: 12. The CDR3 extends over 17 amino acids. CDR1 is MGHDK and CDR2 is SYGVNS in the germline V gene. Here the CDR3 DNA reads TGTGCCAGCAGTGAATTTGAGAGACAGGGTTATAGTGAAAAACTGTTTTTT. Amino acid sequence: CASSEFERQGYSEKLFF.

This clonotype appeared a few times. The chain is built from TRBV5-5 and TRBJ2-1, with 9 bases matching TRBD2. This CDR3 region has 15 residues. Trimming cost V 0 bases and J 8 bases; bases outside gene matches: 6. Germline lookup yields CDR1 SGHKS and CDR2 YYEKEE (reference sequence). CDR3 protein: CASSLVSGGPDEQFF. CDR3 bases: TGTGCCAGCAGCTTGGTTAGCGGGGGTCCCGATGAGCAGTTCTTC.

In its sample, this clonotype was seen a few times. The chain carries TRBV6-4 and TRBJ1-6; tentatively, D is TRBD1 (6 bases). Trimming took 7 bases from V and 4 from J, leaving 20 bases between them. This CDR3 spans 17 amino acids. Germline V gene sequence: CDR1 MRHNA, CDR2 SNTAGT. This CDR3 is CASTQGWTELYNSPLHF. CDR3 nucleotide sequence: TGTGCCAGCACCCAGGGGTGGACAGAATTATATAATTCACCCCTCCACTTT.

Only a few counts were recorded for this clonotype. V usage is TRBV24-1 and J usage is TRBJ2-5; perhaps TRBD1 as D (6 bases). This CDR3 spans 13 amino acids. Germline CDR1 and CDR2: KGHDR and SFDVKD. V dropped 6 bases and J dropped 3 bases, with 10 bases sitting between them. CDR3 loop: CATSPGAKETQYF. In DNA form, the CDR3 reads TGTGCCACCAGTCCAGGGGCCAAAGAGACCCAGTACTTC.

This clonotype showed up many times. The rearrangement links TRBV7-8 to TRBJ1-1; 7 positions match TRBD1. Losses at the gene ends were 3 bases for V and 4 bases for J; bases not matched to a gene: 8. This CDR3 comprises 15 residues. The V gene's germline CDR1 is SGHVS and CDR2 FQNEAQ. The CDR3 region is CASSLATGTSTEAFF. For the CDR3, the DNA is TGTGCCAGCAGCTTGGCGACAGGGACGTCCACTGAAGCTTTCTTT.

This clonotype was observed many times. The CDR3 sequence is CASSPVGRTDTQYF. For the CDR3, the DNA is TGTGCCAGCAGCCCGGTAGGCCGCACAGATACGCAGTATTTT. The chain links TRBV3-1 to TRBJ2-3; D ambiguous. V was clipped by 4 bases and J by 1 base, with 9 bases between them. The germline V gene has CDR1 LGHDT and CDR2 YNNKEL (reference sequence). The CDR3 is made up of 14 amino acids.

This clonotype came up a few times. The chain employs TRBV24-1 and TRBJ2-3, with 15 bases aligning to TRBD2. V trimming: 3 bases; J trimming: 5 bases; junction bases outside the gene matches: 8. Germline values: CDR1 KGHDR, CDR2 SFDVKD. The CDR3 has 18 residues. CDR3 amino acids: CATSDPGTSGRPGDTQYF. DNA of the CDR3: TGTGCCACCAGTGATCCCGGGACTAGCGGGAGGCCTGGAGATACGCAGTATTTT.

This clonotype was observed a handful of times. CDR3 bases: TGTGCCACCGGGGGGTTTAAGCGGGGGAACACCGGGGAGCTGTTTTTT. Its translation is CATGGFKRGNTGELFF. The rearrangement links TRBV24-1 to TRBJ2-2, with 7 bases fitting TRBD2. CDR1 is KGHDR and CDR2 is SFDVKD in the germline V gene. After removal of 9 bases from V and 1 base from J, the junction contained 10 bases not matched to a gene. This CDR3 comprises 16 residues.

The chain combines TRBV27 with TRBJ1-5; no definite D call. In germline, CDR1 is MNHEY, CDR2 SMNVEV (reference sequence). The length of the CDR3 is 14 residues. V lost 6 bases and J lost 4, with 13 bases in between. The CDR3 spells CASSLPGVNQPQHF. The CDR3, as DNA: TGTGCCAGCAGCCTCCCCGGGGTGAATCAGCCCCAGCATTTT.

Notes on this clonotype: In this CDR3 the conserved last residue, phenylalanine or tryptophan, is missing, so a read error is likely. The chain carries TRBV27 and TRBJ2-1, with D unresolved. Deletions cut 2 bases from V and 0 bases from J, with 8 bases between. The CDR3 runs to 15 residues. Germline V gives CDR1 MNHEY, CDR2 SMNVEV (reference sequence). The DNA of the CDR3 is TGTGCCAGCAGTTTAGACTCCGCCTCCTACAATGAGCAGTTCCTC. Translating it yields CASSLDSASYNEQFL.

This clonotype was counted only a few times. The CDR3 bases are TGCGCCAGCAGCTCTGGAGGGATTGAAGATACGCAGTATTTT. This translates into CASSSGGIEDTQYF. The chain uses TRBV5-1 and TRBJ2-3; TRBD2 is a possible D gene (6 bases). This CDR3 is built from 14 residues. Germline assignment: CDR1 SGHRS and CDR2 YFSETQ. Trimming stripped 3 bases from V and 5 bases from J, with 13 bases between. The full variable domain, rest sourced from reference TRBV5-1 and TRBJ2-3, is KAGVTQTPRYLIKTRGQQVTLSCSPISGHRSVSWYQQTPGQGLQFLFEYFSETQRNKGNFPGRFSGRQFSNSRSEMNVSTLELGDSALYLCASSSGGIEDTQYFGPGTRLTVL.

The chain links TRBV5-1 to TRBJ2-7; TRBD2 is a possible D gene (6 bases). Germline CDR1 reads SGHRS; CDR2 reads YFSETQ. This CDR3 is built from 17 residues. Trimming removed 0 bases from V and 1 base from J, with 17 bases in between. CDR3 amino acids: CASSLAGRRLGSYEQYF. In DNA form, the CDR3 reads TGCGCCAGCAGCTTGGCGGGACGTCGACTAGGGTCCTACGAGCAGTACTTC.

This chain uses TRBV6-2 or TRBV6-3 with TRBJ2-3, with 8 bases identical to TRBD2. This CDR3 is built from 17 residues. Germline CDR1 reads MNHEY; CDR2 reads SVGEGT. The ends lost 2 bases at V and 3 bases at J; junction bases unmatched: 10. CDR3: CASSYHTTSERTDTQYF. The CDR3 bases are TGTGCCAGCAGTTACCATACGACTAGCGAGAGAACAGATACGCAGTATTTT.

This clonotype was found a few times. In nucleotides, the CDR3 is TGTGCCAGCAGCCAACCCTACAATGAGCAGTTCTTC. Translated: CASSQPYNEQFF. This chain joins TRBV3-1 and TRBJ2-1; D unresolved. Germline CDR1 LGHDT, CDR2 YNNKEL (reference sequence). V lost 2 bases, J lost 2 bases, and 1 base lay in between. CDR3 length: 12 amino acids.

DNA of the CDR3: TGTGCCATCAGTGAGTCGTCGGCCAATCAGCCCCAGCATTTT. Its translation is CAISESSANQPQHF. The genes are TRBV10-3 and TRBJ1-5; D gene uncertain. Germline CDR1 and CDR2: ENHRY and SYGVKD. Trimming shortened V by 0 bases and J by 3 bases, and 6 bases separated the two germline ends. The CDR3 runs to 14 residues.

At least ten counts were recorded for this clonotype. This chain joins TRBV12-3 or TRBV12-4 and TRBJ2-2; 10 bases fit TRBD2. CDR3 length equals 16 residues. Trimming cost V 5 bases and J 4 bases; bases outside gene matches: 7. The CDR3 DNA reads TGTGCCAGCAGTCCAACTAGCGGGATGGGCACCGGGGAGCTGTTTTTT. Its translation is CASSPTSGMGTGELFF.

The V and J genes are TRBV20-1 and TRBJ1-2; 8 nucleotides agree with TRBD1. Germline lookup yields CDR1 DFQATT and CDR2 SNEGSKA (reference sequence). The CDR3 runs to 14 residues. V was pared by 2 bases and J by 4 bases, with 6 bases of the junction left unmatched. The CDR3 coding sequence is TGCAGTGCTAGAATGGGGCAGGGGGCCTATGGCTACACCTTC. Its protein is CSARMGQGAYGYTF.